The 6 T cell receptor beta chains presented below share a single source sample, sequenced in a study of CD8 T cells in Susac syndrome. Reverse transcription of roughly 0.45 to 1 ug RNA was performed with random hexamers. TCRdb passed the immunoSEQ multiplex PCR reads through MiXCR, listing each CDR3 protein once. Counted here are 150,000 to 200,000 distinct CDR3 sequences, around 94% occurring once; the ten biggest clones make up 0.14%. The sequenced material came from CD4+ T cells from PBMCs. The receptors stem from a human donor in good health.

The J gene is TRBJ2-5, the V gene TRBV4-2; TRBD2 matches at 8 bases. Trimming took 5 bases from V and 5 from J; bases not matched to a gene: 10. The length of the CDR3 is 15 residues. Germline CDR1 is LGHNA and CDR2 is YNFKEQ. CDR3 in DNA: TGTGCCAGCAGCTATAACCGGGGGGGCGGCGAGACCCAGTACTTC. Residues: CASSYNRGGGETQYF.

J is TRBJ2-7 and V is TRBV3-1; the D gene is possibly TRBD1 (5 bases). Germline V CDR1 and CDR2: LGHDT, YNNKEL (reference sequence). Trimming left V 5 bases short and J 7 bases short, with 15 bases between. The CDR3 sequence is 13 residues long. CDR3 sequence (DNA): TGTGCCAGCAGCACCTCACAGGCGACGGAGCAGTACTTC. It is translated as CASSTSQATEQYF.

CDR3 amino acids: CASTLSGTGTNSPLHF. CDR3 nucleotides: TGTGCCAGTACTCTATCCGGGACAGGGACAAATTCACCCCTCCACTTT. The chain has TRBV19 and TRBJ1-6; 9 bases agree with TRBD1. Germline V lookup: CDR1 LNHDA, CDR2 SQIVND (reference sequence). The CDR3 runs 16 residues. Germline trimming cut 7 bases from V and 7 bases from J; bases unmatched to any gene: 11.

V is TRBV20-1 and J is TRBJ2-5; D is possibly TRBD2 (6 bases). The CDR3 is 13 residues long. V lost 7 bases and J lost 1, with 13 bases in between. Germline V lookup: CDR1 DFQATT, CDR2 SNEGSKA (reference sequence). The CDR3 here is CSVAGLSQETQYF. The CDR3 DNA reads as TGCAGTGTGGCGGGACTGAGCCAAGAGACCCAGTACTTC.

This chain connects TRBV30 to TRBJ1-6; weak D call: TRBD1 (5 bases). Germline CDR1 reads GTSNPN; CDR2 reads SVGIG (reference sequence). V lost 8 bases and J 7 bases, leaving 15 bases between the germline ends. CDR3 length equals 13 residues. Written as DNA, the CDR3 is TGTGCCGGACGGGGACTGCGCAATTCACCCCTCCACTTT. Its translation: CAGRGLRNSPLHF.

This rearrangement joins TRBV19 to TRBJ1-6; 8 nucleotides line up with TRBD1. There are 15 residues in the CDR3. CDR1 is LNHDA, CDR2 SQIVND, per germline (reference sequence). The ends lost 4 bases at V and 10 bases at J; junction bases unmatched: 9. The CDR3 coding sequence is TGTGCCAGTAGTACCAGGGGGCCCGGGGGGTCACCCCTCCACTTT. Its translation: CASSTRGPGGSPLHF. The entire variable domain, with the rest obtained from reference TRBV19 and TRBJ1-6, is as follows: DGGITQSPKYLFRKEGQNVTLSCEQNLNHDAMYWYRQDPGQGLRLIYYSQIVNDFQKGDIAEGYSVSREKKESFPLTVTSAQKNPTAFYLCASSTRGPGGSPLHFGNGTRLTVT.